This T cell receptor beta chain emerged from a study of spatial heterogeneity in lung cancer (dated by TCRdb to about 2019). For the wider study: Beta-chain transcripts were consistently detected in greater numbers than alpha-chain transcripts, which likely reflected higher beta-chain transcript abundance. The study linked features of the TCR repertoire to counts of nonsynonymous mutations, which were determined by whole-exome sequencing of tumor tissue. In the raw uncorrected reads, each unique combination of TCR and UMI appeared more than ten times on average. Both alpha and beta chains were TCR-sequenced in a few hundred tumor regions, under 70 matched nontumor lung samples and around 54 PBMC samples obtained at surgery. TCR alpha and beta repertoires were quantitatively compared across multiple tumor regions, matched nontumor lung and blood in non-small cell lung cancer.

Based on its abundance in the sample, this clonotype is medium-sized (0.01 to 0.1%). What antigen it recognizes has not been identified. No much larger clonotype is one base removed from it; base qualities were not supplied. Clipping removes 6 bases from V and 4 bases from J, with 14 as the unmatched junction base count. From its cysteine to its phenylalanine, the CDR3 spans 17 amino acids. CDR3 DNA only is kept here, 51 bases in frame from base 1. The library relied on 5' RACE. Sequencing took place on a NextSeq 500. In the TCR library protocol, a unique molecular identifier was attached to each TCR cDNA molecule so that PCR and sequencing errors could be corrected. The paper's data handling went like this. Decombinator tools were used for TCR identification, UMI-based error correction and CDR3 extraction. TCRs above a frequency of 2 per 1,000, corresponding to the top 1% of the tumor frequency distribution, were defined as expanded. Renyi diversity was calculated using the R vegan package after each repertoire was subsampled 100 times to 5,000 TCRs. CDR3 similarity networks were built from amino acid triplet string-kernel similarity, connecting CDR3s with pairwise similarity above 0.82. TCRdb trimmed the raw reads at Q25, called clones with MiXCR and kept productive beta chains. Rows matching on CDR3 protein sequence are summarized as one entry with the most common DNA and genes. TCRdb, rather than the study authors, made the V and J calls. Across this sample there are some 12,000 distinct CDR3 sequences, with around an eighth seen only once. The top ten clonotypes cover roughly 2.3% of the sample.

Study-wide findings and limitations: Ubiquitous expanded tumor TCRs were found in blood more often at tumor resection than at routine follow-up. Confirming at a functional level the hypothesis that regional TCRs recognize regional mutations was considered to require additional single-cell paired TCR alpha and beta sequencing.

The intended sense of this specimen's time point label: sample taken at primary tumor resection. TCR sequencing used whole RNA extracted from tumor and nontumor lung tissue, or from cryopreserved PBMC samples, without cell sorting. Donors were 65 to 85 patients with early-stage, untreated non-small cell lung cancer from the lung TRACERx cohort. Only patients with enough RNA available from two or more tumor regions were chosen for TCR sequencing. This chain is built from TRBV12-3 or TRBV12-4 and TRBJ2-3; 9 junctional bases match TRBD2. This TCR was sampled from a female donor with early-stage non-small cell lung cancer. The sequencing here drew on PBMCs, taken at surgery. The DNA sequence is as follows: TGTGCCAGCAGCCCCCAGAGGCGGGAGGGCCTACCAGATACGCAGTATTTT. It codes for CASSPQRREGLPDTQYF.